This is a list of T cell receptor beta chains from one sample in a study of a mutant IDH1 vaccine in newly diagnosed glioma. Data came from immunoSEQ multiplex PCR; TCRdb stores just in-frame clones and leaves some out. The table shows roughly 32,000 clones, with 80% occurring only once. These receptors have no known antigen. The source material was PBMCs, sampled from a glioma patient whose treatment included an IDH1 peptide vaccine. These receptors were obtained from a man aged 40-55 years with glioma. Some clones in this sample may be carry-over from other donors' samples. The CDR3 runs from the conserved cysteine through the conserved F or W. D genes are given only for firm matches. A row's size may be missing; if present it is once, few, many or a size class.

TRBJ1-2 - - TRBV5-4 TGTGCCAGCAAGGACCCAATAAACTATGGCTACACCTTC CASKDPINYGYTF
TRBJ1-1 TRBD1 - TRBV27 TGTGCCAGTAGGACAGGGGGCACTGAAGCTTTCTTT CASRTGGTEAFF
TRBJ2-7 - once TRBV18 TGTGCCAGCTCACCTACCACGCAAGGGGGTTACGAGCAGTACTTC CASSPTTQGGYEQYF
TRBJ1-1 - once TRBV4-1 TGCGCCAGCAGCCAAGAGCAGGGGATGAGGACTGAAGCTTTCTTT CASSQEQGMRTEAFF
TRBJ1-1 - - TRBV7-2 TGTGCCAGCAGCTCCCTCGGACACATGAACACTGAAGCTTTCTTT CASSSLGHMNTEAFF
TRBJ1-1 TRBD1 - TRBV2 TGTGCCAGCAGCGATGGGACAGCGAACACTGAAGCTTTCTTT CASSDGTANTEAFF
TRBJ1-1 - - TRBV28 TGTGCCAGCACCGAAAGCGGGGGGTCCACTGAAGCTTTCTTT CASTESGGSTEAFF
TRBJ2-2 - - TRBV30 TGTGCCTGGAGTAGAGTAGCCGTCACCGGGGAGCTGTTTTTT CAWSRVAVTGELFF
TRBJ1-2 - - TRBV7-8 TGTGCCAGCAGCTTATTACGACAGGCGGAGGTCTATGGCTACACCTTC CASSLLRQAEVYGYTF
TRBJ2-7 TRBD1 once TRBV11-2 TGTGCCAGCAGCTTAGTCGGGCAGGGGGATAGCGAGCAGTACTTC CASSLVGQGDSEQYF
TRBJ2-7 - - TRBV10-3 TGTGCCATCAGACCCGGGGGCGACCGGAGCTCCTACGAGCAGTACTTC CAIRPGGDRSSYEQYF
TRBJ1-1 - - TRBV28 TGTGCCAGCAGTCAGGAGGGCTACACTGAAGCTTTCTTT CASSQEGYTEAFF
TRBJ2-7 - - TRBV19 TGTGCCAGTACCCATGGAAACCGTGCTTTCCACGAGCAGTACTTC CASTHGNRAFHEQYF
TRBJ1-2 - - TRBV2 TGTGCCAGCAGCGCGTCTAAGGGTGGCTACACCTTC CASSASKGGYTF
TRBJ1-1 - - TRBV10-3 TGTGCCATCAGTGAAATGCGGCTTTACGGCACTGAAGCTTTCTTT CAISEMRLYGTEAFF
TRBJ2-7 TRBD1 few TRBV19 TGTGCCAGTAGTATTTTCTTGGGGACAGCCTACGAGCAGTACTTC CASSIFLGTAYEQYF
TRBJ1-2 - - TRBV13 TGTGCCAGCAGCTTAGGAACAGGGACCCGGGATGGCTACACCTTC CASSLGTGTRDGYTF
TRBJ2-7 TRBD2 - TRBV7-8 TGTGCCAGCAGCTCCGCGGGGGGGCCTACTAAATACGAGCAGTACTTC CASSSAGGPTKYEQYF
TRBJ2-5 TRBD2 - TRBV5-1 TGCGCCAGCAGCTTGACAACTAGCGGGAAAGAGACCCAGTACTTC CASSLTTSGKETQYF
TRBJ1-2 TRBD1 - TRBV11-2 TGTGCCAGCAGCCTTACTCTCCGGGACAGCACCTTC CASSLTLRDSTF
TRBJ2-3 - once TRBV7-7 TGTGCCAGCAGCTTAGTCGGGGGGCAGGATACGCAGTATTTT CASSLVGGQDTQYF
TRBJ1-5 - once TRBV6-1 TGTGCCAGCAGTAAGGAACGGAATTATCAGCCCCAGCATTTT CASSKERNYQPQHF
TRBJ1-6 - - TRBV6-1 TGTGCCAGCAGTGAAACAGTGGAAAATTCACCCCTCCACTTT CASSETVENSPLHF
TRBJ1-4 - - TRBV10-3 TGTGCCATCAGTGCGTTACGGAACACTAATGAAAAACTGTTTTTT CAISALRNTNEKLFF
TRBJ1-4 - - TRBV5-1 TGCGCCAGCAGCTTAAACTCGGGCGAAAAACTGTTTTTT CASSLNSGEKLFF
TRBJ1-5 - - TRBV5-1 TGCGCCAGCAGCTTCGGACCAGATCAGCCCCAGCATTTT CASSFGPDQPQHF
TRBJ2-7 TRBD1 - TRBV5-4 TGTGCCAGCAGCGGGACAGCCGACTACGAGCAGTACTTC CASSGTADYEQYF
TRBJ1-6 - - TRBV7-8 TGTGCCAGCAGCAACCTGCGGGCCAATTATAATTCACCCCTCCACTTT CASSNLRANYNSPLHF
TRBJ2-3 - few TRBV6-5 TGTGCCAGCAGTTCACCTGGAGATACGCAGTATTTT CASSSPGDTQYF
TRBJ2-7 - few TRBV5-1 TGCGCCAGCAGCTTGGGGCTGGAGGGCGAGCAGTACTTC CASSLGLEGEQYF
TRBJ1-5 - - TRBV4-3 TGCGCCAGCAGCCAAGAACTAATTATCAGCGGGTATCAGCCCCAGCATTTT CASSQELIISGYQPQHF
TRBJ1-1 TRBD1 - TRBV18 TGTGCCAGCTCACCAGCCAGGGGGCGAGACACTGAAGCTTTCTTT CASSPARGRDTEAFF
TRBJ1-2 - few TRBV5-5 TGTGCCAGCAGCTCCGGACAGCCCTATGGCTACACCTTC CASSSGQPYGYTF
TRBJ2-2 - - TRBV11-2 TGTGCCAGCAGCTTCACCGGGGAGCTGTTTTTT CASSFTGELFF
TRBJ2-5 TRBD2 - TRBV5-4 TGTGCCAGCAGCCCTAGGACTAGCGGGGGGCCCGCCCAGCAGACCCAGTACTTC CASSPRTSGGPAQQTQYF
TRBJ2-4 - - TRBV2 TGTGCCAGCACCGGGACCTCCAAAAACATTCAGTACTTC CASTGTSKNIQYF
TRBJ2-3 TRBD1 - TRBV6-6 TGTGCCAGCAGTTACTCCCTGGAACAGGGGGCAGATACGCAGTATTTT CASSYSLEQGADTQYF
TRBJ2-5 - - TRBV2 TGTGCCAGCAGCCGCGCGACAAGGCAAGAGACCCAGTACTTC CASSRATRQETQYF
TRBJ1-2 - - TRBV5-1 TGCGCCAGCAGCGAAGACCCGGGGAGCTATGGCTACACCTTC CASSEDPGSYGYTF
TRBJ1-5 TRBD1 - TRBV2 TGTGCCAGCAGCGCCTCGGGACAGGGCAATCAGCCCCAGCATTTT CASSASGQGNQPQHF
TRBJ2-1 TRBD1 once TRBV7-2 TGTGCCAGCAGCCTGGGACAGGGCGTTGGTGAGCAGTTCTTC CASSLGQGVGEQFF
TRBJ1-5 - - TRBV7-8 TGTGCCAGCAGCTTACAAGACCCCCAGCCCCAGCATTTT CASSLQDPQPQHF
TRBJ1-6 TRBD1 - TRBV11-1 TGTGCCAGCAGCCGGACAGGGAATAATTCACCCCTCCACTTT CASSRTGNNSPLHF
TRBJ1-1 - - TRBV10-3 TGTGCCATCAGTGAAGGTTACGGGAACACTGAAGCTTTCTTT CAISEGYGNTEAFF
TRBJ2-7 TRBD1 - TRBV6-5 TGTGCCAGCAGCCGCCTCCGGCAGGGGGCGTACGAGCAGTACTTC CASSRLRQGAYEQYF
TRBJ1-4 TRBD1 once TRBV5-4 TGTGCCAGCAGTTTGGGGGGGACAGCCTCAACTAATGAAAAACTGTTTTTT CASSLGGTASTNEKLFF
TRBJ2-7 TRBD1 once TRBV29-1 TGCAGCGTGTGGACAGGGGGTTTGTCCTACGAGCAGTACTTC CSVWTGGLSYEQYF
TRBJ1-1 - - TRBV19 TGTGCCAGTAGTCACAGGGATTCCACTGAAGCTTTCTTT CASSHRDSTEAFF
TRBJ1-2 - - TRBV4-3 TGCGCCAGCAGCCAAGAAGCGGCAAACGATTATGGCTACACCTTC CASSQEAANDYGYTF
TRBJ1-4 - - TRBV6-4 TGTGCCAGCAGCGGCCCGATTGGGGTCGGGAATGAAAAACTGTTTTTT CASSGPIGVGNEKLFF